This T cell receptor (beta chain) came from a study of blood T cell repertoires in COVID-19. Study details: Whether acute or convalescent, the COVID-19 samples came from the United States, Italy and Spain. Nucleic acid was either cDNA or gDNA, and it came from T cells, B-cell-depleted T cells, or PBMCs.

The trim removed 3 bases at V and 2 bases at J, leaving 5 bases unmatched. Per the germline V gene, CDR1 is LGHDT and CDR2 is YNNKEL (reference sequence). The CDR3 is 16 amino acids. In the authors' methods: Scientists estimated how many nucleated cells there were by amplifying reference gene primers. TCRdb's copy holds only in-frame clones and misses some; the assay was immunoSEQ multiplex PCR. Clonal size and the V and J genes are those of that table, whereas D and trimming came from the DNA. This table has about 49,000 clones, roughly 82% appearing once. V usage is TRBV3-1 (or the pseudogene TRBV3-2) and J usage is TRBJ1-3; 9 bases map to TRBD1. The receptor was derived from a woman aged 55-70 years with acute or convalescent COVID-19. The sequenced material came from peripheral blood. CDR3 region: CASSQWDRVAGNTIYF. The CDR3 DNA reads TGTGCCAGCAGCCAGTGGGACAGGGTGGCTGGAAACACCATATATTTT.